A selection of T cell receptor beta chains follows, all from one sample in a study of beta chain features in type 1 diabetes. The repertoire was sequenced with immunoSEQ multiplex PCR; TCRdb's copy has only in-frame clones and lacks some. Of about 290,000 clones listed, around 7.3% were seen once; the top ten hold roughly 0.94%. The sequenced sample was central memory CD4+ T cells from blood. All receptors come from a woman younger than 35 in good health. Each CDR3 is given with its conserved first and last residue. Fields, in order: J gene, D gene, CDR3 length, clone size, V gene, CDR3 DNA, CDR3 protein. A D gene is named only where the DNA matches it firmly. Clone size is stated in some rows and not others, as once, few, many or a class when expanded.

TRBJ1-2,NA,15,NA,TRBV4-3,TGCGCCAGCAGCCAAATCGACGGACCTAGGGGTGGCTACACCTTC,CASSQIDGPRGGYTF
TRBJ2-3,NA,14,NA,TRBV5-1,TGCGCCAGCGTAAGGGGGGGTTCCACAGATACGCAGTATTTT,CASVRGGSTDTQYF
TRBJ2-4,NA,13,many,TRBV5-1,TGCGCCAGCAGCGACAGGGCCAAAAACATTCAGTACTTC,CASSDRAKNIQYF
TRBJ1-1,NA,14,NA,TRBV4-3,TGCGCCAGCAGCCAAGATGTCCTCGACACTGAAGCTTTCTTT,CASSQDVLDTEAFF
TRBJ2-1,NA,14,NA,TRBV2,TGTGCCAGCAGTGATGAGGGCTCCTACAATGAGCAGTTCTTC,CASSDEGSYNEQFF
TRBJ2-1,TRBD2,16,many,TRBV4-3,TGCGCCAGCAGCCGTACTACTAGCGGGGCCTACAATGAGCAGTTCTTC,CASSRTTSGAYNEQFF
TRBJ2-6,NA,15,few,TRBV7-3,TGTGCCAGCAGCCCAGACGCCGGCGGGGCCAACGTCCTGACTTTC,CASSPDAGGANVLTF
TRBJ2-5,NA,13,NA,TRBV7-7,TGTGCTAGCAGCTTACGGGGGGCAGAGACCCAGTACTTC,CASSLRGAETQYF
TRBJ2-2,TRBD1,15,NA,TRBV13,TGTGCCAGCAACCGGGGACAGCTACTTACCGGGGAGCTGTTTTTT,CASNRGQLLTGELFF
TRBJ1-1,NA,14,NA,TRBV7-9,TGTGCCAGCAGCGTGACAGTTCTGAACACTGAAGCTTTCTTT,CASSVTVLNTEAFF